The table lists the clone carrying this T cell receptor beta chain with a few counts. The antigen is not known. V lost 6 bases to trimming and J lost 7 bases, with 19 bases between them. Germline CDR1 reads MNHNS; CDR2 reads SASEGT. This CDR3 is built from 14 residues. The sample belongs to a study of T-cell reconstitution after alpha-beta-depleted transplantation in children. General study results and limits: Newly made T cells mostly supplied T-cell counts and diversity one year after transplant. Surviving recipient T cells and thymic progenitors underlay high day-60 TCRbeta diversity in some patients. As was reported, about two months after transplant, alpha-beta T cells came from several hundred expanded graft clones.

TCRbeta library preparation incorporated unique molecular identifiers. TCRdb called the PCR reads again in MiXCR, with one record for every CDR3 protein. The table includes more than 200,000 distinct CDR3 sequences, under 30% detected once. The chain employs TRBV6-1 and TRBJ2-7, with D possibly being TRBD1 (6 bases). Sequenced here: PBMCs, mostly from graft donor cells, sampled 360 days after TCRalphabeta/CD19-depleted stem cell transplant. The clonotype comes from a female patient aged 2-9 years who had a stem cell transplant for congenital amegakaryocytic thrombocytopenia, so the T cells may come from the graft donor. The CDR3 sequence: CASSLGKGVREQYF. The CDR3 DNA follows: TGTGCCAGCAGCCTGGGTAAGGGGGTTCGGGAGCAGTACTTC.